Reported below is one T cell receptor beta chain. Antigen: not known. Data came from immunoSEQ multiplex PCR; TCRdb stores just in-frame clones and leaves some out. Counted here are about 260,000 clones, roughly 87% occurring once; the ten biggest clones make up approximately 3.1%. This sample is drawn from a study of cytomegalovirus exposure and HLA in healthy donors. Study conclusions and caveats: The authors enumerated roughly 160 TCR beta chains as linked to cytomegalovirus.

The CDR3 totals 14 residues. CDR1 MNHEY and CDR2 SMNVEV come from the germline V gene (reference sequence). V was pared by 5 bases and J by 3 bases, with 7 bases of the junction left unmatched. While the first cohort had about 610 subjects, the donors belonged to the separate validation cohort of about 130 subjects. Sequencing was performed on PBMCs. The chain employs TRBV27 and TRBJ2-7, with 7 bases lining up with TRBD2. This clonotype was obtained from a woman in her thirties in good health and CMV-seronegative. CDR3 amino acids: CASSHTSEHYEQYF. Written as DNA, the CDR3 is TGTGCCAGCAGTCATACTAGCGAGCACTACGAGCAGTACTTC.